Below, 6 T cell receptor beta chains from the same sample are listed, as sequenced in a study of cytomegalovirus exposure and HLA in healthy donors. The PCR ran on 60 Vbeta and 13 Jbeta primers. Only in-frame clones appear in the TCRdb table, and some are missing; sequencing was by immunoSEQ multiplex PCR. The sample table includes about 160,000 clones. The sample comprised PBMCs. These receptors were collected from a man aged 25-45 years in good health and CMV-seronegative.

This chain uses TRBV4-3 with TRBJ1-5; possible D gene TRBD1, 6 bases. V was pared by 1 base and J by 6 bases, with 13 bases between. CDR1 is LGHNA, CDR2 YSLEER, per germline. This CDR3 contains 15 residues. The CDR3 DNA reads as TGCGCCAGCAGCCAAGCTCACCAGGGGAGTCAGCCCCAGCATTTT. Protein product: CASSQAHQGSQPQHF.

The V gene is TRBV28, the J gene TRBJ2-7, with 9 bases aligning to TRBD1. CDR1 is MDHEN and CDR2 is SYDVKM in the germline V gene. CDR3 length: 12 amino acids. V gave up 6 bases and J gave up 5 bases; unmatched junction bases: 2. CDR3 region: CASSRTGDEQYF. As DNA, the CDR3 is TGTGCCAGCAGCAGGACAGGGGACGAGCAGTACTTC.

The chain has TRBV7-5 and TRBJ2-7; the table's D gene call, TRBD2, was not cross checked with the DNA. TRBV7-5 is annotated as a pseudogene. This CDR3 contains 15 residues. Here the CDR3 reads CVRSLEASGSYEQYF. The CDR3 DNA follows: TGTGTCAGAAGCTTAGAAGCTAGCGGGAGTTACGAGCAGTACTTC.

The chain joins TRBV11-2 to TRBJ2-3; TRBD2 matches at 10 bases. This CDR3 spans 18 amino acids. Germline V gives CDR1 SGHAT, CDR2 FQNNGV. With 5 bases clipped from V and 5 bases from J, the junction kept 16 bases outside the gene matches. In DNA, the CDR3 is TGTGCCAGCAGCCGTCGGGTTCTAAGCGGGGGGGAGGTAGATACGCAGTATTTT. Translated: CASSRRVLSGGEVDTQYF. The whole variable domain, remainder taken from reference TRBV11-2 and TRBJ2-3, is EAGVAQSPRYKIIEKRQSVAFWCNPISGHATLYWYQQILGQGPKLLIQFQNNGVVDDSQLPKDRFSAERLKGVDSTLKIQPAKLEDSAVYLCASSRRVLSGGEVDTQYFGPGTRLTVL.

The V and J genes are TRBV11-2 and TRBJ1-1, with D unclear. Germline V gives CDR1 SGHAT, CDR2 FQNNGV. There are 13 residues in the CDR3. Trimming shortened V by 0 bases and J by 1 base, and 3 bases separated the two germline ends. The CDR3 coding sequence is TGTGCCAGCAGCTTAGAAGCGAACACTGAAGCTTTCTTT. Translated: CASSLEANTEAFF.

The chain has TRBV11-3 and TRBJ2-3, with D possibly being TRBD2 (5 bases). The germline CDR1 and CDR2 sequences are SGHNT and YENEEA. Between the trimmed V and J ends, which lost 0 bases and 8 bases, there was a span of 6 bases. The CDR3 is made up of 12 amino acids. CDR3 sequence: CASSLDAGTQYF. The CDR3 nucleotides read TGTGCCAGCAGCTTAGATGCGGGTACGCAGTATTTT.